This T cell receptor (beta chain) was identified during a study of blood T cell repertoires in COVID-19. Overall study: Collection of acute and convalescent COVID-19 samples took place in the United States, Italy and Spain. T cells, B-cell-depleted T cells, or PBMCs supplied cDNA or gDNA.

Methods used by the authors: Reference gene primer amplification in the assay estimated nucleated cell counts. Produced via immunoSEQ multiplex PCR; TCRdb's table is partial and in-frame only. V, J and clone size reflect that table, while D and trimming were determined from the DNA. The sample shows about 50,000 clones, around four fifths of them seen only once. This CDR3 is 13 amino acids long. The V gene's germline CDR1 is MNHNY and CDR2 SVGAGI (reference sequence). The V end was cut by 5 bases, the J end by 0 bases, with 6 bases between. Sequenced sample: peripheral blood. The clonotype originates from a woman over 75 with acute or convalescent COVID-19. The chain employs TRBV6-6 and TRBJ2-3; no reliable D call. The CDR3: CASSQLSTDTQYF. The DNA for the CDR3 is TGTGCCAGCAGTCAGCTCAGCACAGATACGCAGTATTTT.